This is a list of T cell receptor beta chains from one sample in a study of vaccination effects on CD4 cells after COVID-19. Measured with immunoSEQ multiplex PCR; TCRdb has only the in-frame clones, and not every one. The repertoire holds about 14,000 clones, with 72% as singletons. Their antigens are not known. Sequencing used CD4+ T cells from PBMCs cultured with SARS-CoV-2 spike peptides, obtained after COVID-19 vaccination. Receptor source: a human donor who received a COVID-19 vaccine. Each CDR3 is given with its conserved first and last residue. Fields, in order: J gene, V gene, CDR3 protein.

j_call: TRBJ1-3; v_call: TRBV6-5; cdr3_aa: CASKRGLTGNTIYF
j_call: TRBJ1-1; v_call: TRBV7-2; cdr3_aa: CASSLIHGGPDTEAFF
j_call: TRBJ2-3; v_call: TRBV7-9; cdr3_aa: CASRAPGSRADTQYF
j_call: TRBJ2-3; v_call: TRBV5-4; cdr3_aa: CASSLGSSHSADTQYF
j_call: TRBJ2-5; v_call: TRBV5-1; cdr3_aa: CASTTSRETQYF
j_call: TRBJ1-1; v_call: TRBV4-2; cdr3_aa: CASSQESATEAFF
j_call: TRBJ2-1; v_call: TRBV25-1; cdr3_aa: CAKGPYNEQFF
j_call: TRBJ1-1; v_call: TRBV28; cdr3_aa: CASSFWPEGAFF
j_call: TRBJ1-3; v_call: TRBV6-5; cdr3_aa: CATTDRKPGNTIYF
j_call: TRBJ2-1; v_call: TRBV12-3/TRBV12-4; cdr3_aa: CASSLLREREQFF
j_call: TRBJ2-7; v_call: TRBV9; cdr3_aa: CASSEGQGSYEQYF
j_call: TRBJ1-6; v_call: TRBV5-6; cdr3_aa: CASSPRGRGGNLGSPLHF
j_call: TRBJ1-2; v_call: TRBV30; cdr3_aa: CAWSVQDNYGYTF
j_call: TRBJ2-2; v_call: TRBV28; cdr3_aa: CASSFRNTGELFF
j_call: TRBJ2-7; v_call: TRBV6-6; cdr3_aa: CASSYRGRVHEQYF
j_call: TRBJ1-1; v_call: TRBV5-4; cdr3_aa: CASSTGTEEAFF
j_call: TRBJ2-7; v_call: TRBV28; cdr3_aa: CASSYPVGGTSGRARYEQYF
j_call: TRBJ2-1; v_call: TRBV30; cdr3_aa: CAWSNLAGGRYNEQFF
j_call: TRBJ1-1; v_call: TRBV9; cdr3_aa: CASSRTGTTEAFF
j_call: TRBJ2-7; v_call: TRBV6-1; cdr3_aa: CASSEGYGPYEQYF
j_call: TRBJ2-1; v_call: TRBV7-2; cdr3_aa: CASSLGGGLYNEQFF
j_call: TRBJ1-1; v_call: TRBV3-1/TRBV3-2; cdr3_aa: CASSQAGGAFF
j_call: TRBJ2-3; v_call: TRBV12-3/TRBV12-4; cdr3_aa: CASSSRWTDTQYF
j_call: TRBJ1-4; v_call: TRBV9; cdr3_aa: CASSVAAGLSEKLFF
j_call: TRBJ2-7; v_call: TRBV6-8; cdr3_aa: CARKGQTYEQYF
j_call: TRBJ2-2; v_call: TRBV7-8; cdr3_aa: CASSPLDSIEIGELFF
j_call: TRBJ2-5; v_call: TRBV6-5; cdr3_aa: CASRLDRGRETQYF
j_call: TRBJ1-3; v_call: TRBV30; cdr3_aa: CAWSHGRLSGNTIYF
j_call: TRBJ1-4; v_call: TRBV5-4; cdr3_aa: CASSLQASQLGTNEKLFF
j_call: TRBJ2-3; v_call: TRBV5-4; cdr3_aa: CASSLGLAGGTDTQYF
j_call: TRBJ1-4; v_call: TRBV10-3; cdr3_aa: CAISEGTGTGSEKLFF
j_call: TRBJ1-4; v_call: TRBV28; cdr3_aa: CASRRQGSEKLFF
j_call: TRBJ2-1; v_call: TRBV9; cdr3_aa: CASSVDPGTYNEQFF
j_call: TRBJ1-2; v_call: TRBV14; cdr3_aa: CASSQVGRSYTF
j_call: TRBJ2-1; v_call: TRBV6-2/TRBV6-3; cdr3_aa: CASSYKRGLSYEQFF
j_call: TRBJ1-1; v_call: TRBV5-1; cdr3_aa: CASSLGLGAIRDTEAFF
j_call: TRBJ1-5; v_call: TRBV7-9; cdr3_aa: CASSLYMGTQRQPQHF
j_call: TRBJ2-1; v_call: TRBV7-2; cdr3_aa: CASSSIRENEQFF
j_call: TRBJ2-2; v_call: TRBV11-1; cdr3_aa: CASSPMGTGELFF
j_call: TRBJ2-3; v_call: TRBV3-1/TRBV3-2; cdr3_aa: CASSPAASSTDTQYF
j_call: TRBJ2-5; v_call: TRBV19; cdr3_aa: CASSPLQGSETQYF
j_call: TRBJ2-2; v_call: TRBV30; cdr3_aa: CAWDRGYNTGELFF